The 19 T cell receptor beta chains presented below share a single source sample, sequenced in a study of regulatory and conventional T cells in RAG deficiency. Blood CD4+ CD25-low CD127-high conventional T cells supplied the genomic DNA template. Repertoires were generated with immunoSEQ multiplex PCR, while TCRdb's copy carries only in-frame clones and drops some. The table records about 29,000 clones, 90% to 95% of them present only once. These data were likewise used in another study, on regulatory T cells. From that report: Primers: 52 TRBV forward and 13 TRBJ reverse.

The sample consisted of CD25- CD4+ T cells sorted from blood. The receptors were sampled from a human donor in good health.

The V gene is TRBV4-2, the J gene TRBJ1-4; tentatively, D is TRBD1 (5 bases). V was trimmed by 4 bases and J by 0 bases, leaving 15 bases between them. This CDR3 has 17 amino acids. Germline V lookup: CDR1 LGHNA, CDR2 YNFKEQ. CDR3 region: CASSRGDRPTTNEKLFF. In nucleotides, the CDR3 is TGTGCCAGCAGCCGGGGGGACCGCCCGACAACTAATGAAAAACTGTTTTTT.

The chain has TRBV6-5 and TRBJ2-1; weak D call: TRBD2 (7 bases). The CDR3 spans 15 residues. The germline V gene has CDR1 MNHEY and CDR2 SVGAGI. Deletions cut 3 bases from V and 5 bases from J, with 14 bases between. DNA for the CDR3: TGTGCCAGCAGTTATAGTCGGGGGGCGAACAATGAGCAGTTCTTC. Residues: CASSYSRGANNEQFF.

CDR3 nucleotides: TGCGCCAGCAGCGGACGCCAGGGGCGGGCCGGGGAGCTGTTTTTT. Its protein is CASSGRQGRAGELFF. V usage is TRBV5-1 and J usage is TRBJ2-2, with TRBD1 as a possible D gene (6 bases). The germline CDR1 and CDR2 sequences are SGHRS and YFSETQ. This CDR3 comprises 15 residues. Between the trimmed V and J ends, which lost 4 bases and 6 bases, there was a span of 16 bases.

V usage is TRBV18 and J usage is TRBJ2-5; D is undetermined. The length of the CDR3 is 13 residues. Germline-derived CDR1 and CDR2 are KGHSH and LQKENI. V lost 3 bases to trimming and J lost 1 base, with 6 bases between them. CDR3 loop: CASSPNSQETQYF. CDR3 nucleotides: TGTGCCAGCTCACCCAACAGCCAAGAGACCCAGTACTTC.

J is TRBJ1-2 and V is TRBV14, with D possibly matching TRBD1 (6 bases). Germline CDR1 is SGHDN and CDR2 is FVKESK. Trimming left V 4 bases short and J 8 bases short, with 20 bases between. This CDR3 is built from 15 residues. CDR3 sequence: CASSPDSAFPRGYTF. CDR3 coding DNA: TGTGCCAGCAGCCCGGACAGTGCCTTCCCTCGGGGCTACACCTTC.

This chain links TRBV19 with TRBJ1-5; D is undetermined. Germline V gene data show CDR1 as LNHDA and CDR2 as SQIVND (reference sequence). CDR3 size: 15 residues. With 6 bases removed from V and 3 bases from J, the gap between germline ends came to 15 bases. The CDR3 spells CASRGSRGSNQPQHF. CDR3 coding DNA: TGTGCCAGTAGAGGTTCGCGGGGTTCCAATCAGCCCCAGCATTTT.

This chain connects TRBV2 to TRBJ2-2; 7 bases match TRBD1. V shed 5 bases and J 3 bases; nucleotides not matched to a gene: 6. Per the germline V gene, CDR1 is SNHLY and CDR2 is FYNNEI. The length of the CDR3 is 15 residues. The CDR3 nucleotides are TGTGCCAGCAGTAGGACAGGCGCGGACACCGGGGAGCTGTTTTTT. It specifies CASSRTGADTGELFF.

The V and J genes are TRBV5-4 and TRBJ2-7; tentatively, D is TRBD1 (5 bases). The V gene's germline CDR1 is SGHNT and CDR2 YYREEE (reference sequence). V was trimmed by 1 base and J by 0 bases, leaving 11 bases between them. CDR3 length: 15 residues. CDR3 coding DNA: TGTGCCAGCAGCTTGCTTCAGGGAATCTCCTACGAGCAGTACTTC. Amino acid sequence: CASSLLQGISYEQYF.

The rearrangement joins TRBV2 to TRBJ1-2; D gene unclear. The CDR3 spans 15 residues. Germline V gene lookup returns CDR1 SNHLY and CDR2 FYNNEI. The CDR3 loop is CAINTQDEELRGYTF. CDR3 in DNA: TGTGCTATTAACACCCAAGATGAGGAGCTGCGGGGCTACACCTTC.

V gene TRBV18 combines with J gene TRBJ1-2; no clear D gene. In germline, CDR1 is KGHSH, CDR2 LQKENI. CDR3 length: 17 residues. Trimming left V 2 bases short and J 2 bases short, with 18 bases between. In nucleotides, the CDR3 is TGTGCCAGCTCACCAGGGAATCGTCCGGGAGTGAACTATGGCTACACCTTC. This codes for CASSPGNRPGVNYGYTF.

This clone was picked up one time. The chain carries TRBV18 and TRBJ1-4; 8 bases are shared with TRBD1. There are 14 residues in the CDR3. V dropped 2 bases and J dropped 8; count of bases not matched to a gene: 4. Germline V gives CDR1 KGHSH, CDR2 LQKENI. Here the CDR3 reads CASSPGQGDEKLFF. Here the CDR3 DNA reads TGTGCCAGCTCACCAGGACAGGGTGACGAAAAACTGTTTTTT.

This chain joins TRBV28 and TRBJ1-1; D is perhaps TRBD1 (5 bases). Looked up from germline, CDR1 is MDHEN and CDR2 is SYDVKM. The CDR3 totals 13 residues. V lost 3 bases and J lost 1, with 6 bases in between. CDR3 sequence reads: CASSLQGNTEAFF. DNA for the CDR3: TGTGCCAGCAGTTTGCAGGGGAACACTGAAGCTTTCTTT.

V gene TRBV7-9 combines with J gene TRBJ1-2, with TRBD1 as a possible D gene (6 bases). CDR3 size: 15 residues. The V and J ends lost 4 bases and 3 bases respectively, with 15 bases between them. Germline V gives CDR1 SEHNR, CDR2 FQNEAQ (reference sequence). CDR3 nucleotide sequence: TGTGCCAGCAGCTCGTACAGGGCGTTGGACTATGGCTACACCTTC. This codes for CASSSYRALDYGYTF.

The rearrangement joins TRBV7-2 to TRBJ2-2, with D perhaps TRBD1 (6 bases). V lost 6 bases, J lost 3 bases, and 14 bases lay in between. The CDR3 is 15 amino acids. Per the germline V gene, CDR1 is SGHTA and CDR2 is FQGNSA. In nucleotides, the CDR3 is TGTGCCAGCAGGTCCACAGGGTTAGACACCGGGGAGCTGTTTTTT. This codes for CASRSTGLDTGELFF.

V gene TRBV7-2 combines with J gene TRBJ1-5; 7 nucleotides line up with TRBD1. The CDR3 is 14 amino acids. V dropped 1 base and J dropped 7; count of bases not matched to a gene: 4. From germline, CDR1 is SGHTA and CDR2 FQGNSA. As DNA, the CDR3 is TGTGCCAGCAGCTTAGTATACAGGGGCCAGCCCCAGCATTTT. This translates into CASSLVYRGQPQHF.

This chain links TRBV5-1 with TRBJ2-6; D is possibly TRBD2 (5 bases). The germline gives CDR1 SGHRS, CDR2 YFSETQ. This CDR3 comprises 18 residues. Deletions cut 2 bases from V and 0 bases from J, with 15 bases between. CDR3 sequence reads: CASSFRLRDNSGANVLTF. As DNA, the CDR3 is TGCGCCAGCAGCTTTCGTCTCCGGGATAACTCTGGGGCCAACGTCCTGACTTTC. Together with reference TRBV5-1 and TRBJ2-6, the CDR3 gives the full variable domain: KAGVTQTPRYLIKTRGQQVTLSCSPISGHRSVSWYQQTPGQGLQFLFEYFSETQRNKGNFPGRFSGRQFSNSRSEMNVSTLELGDSALYLCASSFRLRDNSGANVLTFGAGSRLTVL.

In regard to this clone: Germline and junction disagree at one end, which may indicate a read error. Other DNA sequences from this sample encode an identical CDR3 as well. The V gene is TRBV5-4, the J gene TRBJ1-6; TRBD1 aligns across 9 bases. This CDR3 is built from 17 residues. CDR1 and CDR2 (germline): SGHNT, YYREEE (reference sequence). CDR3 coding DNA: TGTGCCAGCAGCGATCCAAAGGACAGGGGAGGTAATTCCCCCCTCCACTTT. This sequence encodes CASSDPKDRGGNSPLHF. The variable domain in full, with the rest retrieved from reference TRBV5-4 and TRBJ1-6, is ETGVTQSPTHLIKTRGQQVTLRCSSQSGHNTVSWYQQALGQGPQFIFQYYREEENGRGNFPPRFSGLQFPNYSSELNVNALELDDSALYLCASSDPKDRGGNSPLHFGNGTRLTVT.

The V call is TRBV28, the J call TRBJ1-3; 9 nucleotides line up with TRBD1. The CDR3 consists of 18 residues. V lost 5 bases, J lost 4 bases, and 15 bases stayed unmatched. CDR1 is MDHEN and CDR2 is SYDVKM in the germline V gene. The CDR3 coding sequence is TGTGCCAGCAGTCCTCTTGGACAGGGGAAAAGTTCAGGAAACACCATATATTTT. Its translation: CASSPLGQGKSSGNTIYF.

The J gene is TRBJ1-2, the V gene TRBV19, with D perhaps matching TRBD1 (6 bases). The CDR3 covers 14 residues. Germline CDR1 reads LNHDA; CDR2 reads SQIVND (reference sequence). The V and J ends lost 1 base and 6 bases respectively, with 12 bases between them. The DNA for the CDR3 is TGTGCCAGTAGTATAGCCGGACAGCCGAATGGCTACACCTTC. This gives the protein CASSIAGQPNGYTF.